The 23 T cell receptor beta chains below were found in one sample sequenced in a study of glioma-infiltrating T cells. TCR alpha and beta CDR3 regions were amplified from RNA using iRepertoire nested multiplex PCR. TCRdb reanalysed the multiplex PCR reads using MiXCR and keeps one entry per CDR3 protein. The profile covers some 180,000 distinct CDR3 sequences, with about 31% appearing a single time and around 20% taken by the ten largest. Input material: glioma tissue, nonneoplastic brain tissue, or PBMCs (not recorded which). Every receptor here comes from a human donor with low-grade glioma or glioblastoma, undergoing nonglioma brain surgery, or in good health (not recorded which).

The sample holds many counts of this clonotype. The chain joins TRBV10-3 to TRBJ1-1, with 7 nucleotides matching TRBD1. The ends lost 2 bases at V and 1 base at J; junction bases unmatched: 16. Germline V gene sequence: CDR1 ENHRY, CDR2 SYGVKD. The CDR3 has 19 amino acids. The DNA of the CDR3 is TGTGCCATCAGTGAGAGTTTCCCGGGACAGAAAACACCGAACACTGAAGCTTTCTTT. Its protein product is CAISESFPGQKTPNTEAFF.

This clonotype came up many times. The rearrangement uses TRBV28 and TRBJ1-2; tentatively, D is TRBD1 (6 bases). Trimming stripped 6 bases from V and 0 bases from J, with 23 bases between. The CDR3 covers 18 residues. Germline V gives CDR1 MDHEN, CDR2 SYDVKM. The CDR3 loop is CASRAPTGQQTPNYGYTF. Written as DNA, the CDR3 is TGTGCCAGCAGGGCGCCGACCGGACAGCAAACCCCTAACTATGGCTACACCTTC.

A remark on this clonotype: One base away lies a much larger clone, so this may be a sequencing read error. The chain uses TRBV19 and TRBJ2-3, with no clear D. In germline, CDR1 is LNHDA, CDR2 SQIVND (reference sequence). The CDR3 spans 11 residues. CDR3 nucleotides: TGTGCCAGTAGTATCGCAGATATGCAGTATTTT. The encoded protein is CASSIADMQYF. Based on the CDR3 plus reference TRBV19 and TRBJ2-3, the full variable domain is DGGITQSPKYLFRKEGQNVTLSCEQNLNHDAMYWYRQDPGQGLRLIYYSQIVNDFQKGDIAEGYSVSREKKESFPLTVTSAQKNPTAFYLCASSIADMQYFGPGTRLTVL.

The rearrangement links TRBV19 to TRBJ2-7, with TRBD1 matching 8 bases. In germline, CDR1 is LNHDA, CDR2 SQIVND (reference sequence). V dropped 3 bases and J dropped 3; count of bases not matched to a gene: 4. The CDR3 runs to 14 residues. CDR3 nucleotides: TGTGCCAGTAGTATGATTGGACAGGGCTACGAGCAGTACTTC. Protein sequence: CASSMIGQGYEQYF.

This clonotype occurred many times. The rearrangement links TRBV10-2 to TRBJ1-1; no reliable D call. In germline, CDR1 is WSHSY, CDR2 SAAADI. V lost 3 bases, J lost 0 bases, and 2 bases lay in between. The CDR3 is 12 residues long. CDR3 amino acids: CASSDLNTEAFF. Written as DNA, the CDR3 is TGCGCCAGCAGTGACCTGAACACTGAAGCTTTCTTT.

The table lists this clonotype with many counts. This chain's CDR3 is CASSPPGLDTQYF. The CDR3 nucleotides are TGTGCCAGCAGCCCCCCGGGGCTTGATACGCAGTATTTT. The chain couples TRBV7-3 to TRBJ2-3; D is possibly TRBD1 or TRBD2 (5 bases each). CDR1 is SGHTA, CDR2 FQGTGA, per germline. The CDR3 is made up of 13 amino acids. V lost 5 bases and J lost 6, with 12 bases in between.

In this sample, this clonotype turned up once. This chain joins TRBV6-5 and TRBJ2-3; D is undetermined. CDR1 and CDR2 from the germline V gene are MNHEY and SVGAGI. The CDR3 runs 17 residues. V lost 6 bases to trimming and J lost 2 bases, with 21 bases between them. CDR3 in amino acids: CASSHLYPPRNTDTQYF. Here the CDR3 DNA reads TGTGCCAGCAGCCATCTCTATCCCCCCCGAAACACAGATACGCAGTATTTT.

This clonotype occurred many times. The gene calls are TRBV10-3 and TRBJ1-2, with D possibly TRBD1 on 5 matching bases. CDR1 ENHRY and CDR2 SYGVKD come from the germline V gene. Trimming left V 6 bases short and J 1 base short, with 18 bases between. The CDR3 has 16 amino acids. The CDR3 DNA sequence: TGTGCCATCAGCTCCCCCGACAGCCCTCTTAACTATGGCTACACCTTC. It encodes CAISSPDSPLNYGYTF.

This clonotype was seen at least ten times. CDR3 sequence (DNA): TGTGCCAGCAGCGCGGGACAGGCCGTCAATGAGCAGTTCTTC. Its protein is CASSAGQAVNEQFF. This chain connects TRBV6-1 to TRBJ2-1; 8 nucleotides align to TRBD1. CDR1 and CDR2 from the germline V gene are MNHNS and SASEGT. The junction had 7 bases not matched to a gene; V was cut back by 6 bases and J by 6 bases. The CDR3 spans 14 residues.

Turning to this clonotype: This may stem from a read error, because a much larger clone lies one nucleotide away. The rearrangement uses TRBV2 and TRBJ1-1; D possibly corresponds to TRBD1 (5 bases). The CDR3 sequence is 13 residues long. Germline assignment: CDR1 SNHLY and CDR2 FYNNEI. CDR3 in amino acids: CTSTKTDSTEAFF. In nucleotides, the CDR3 is TGTACCAGCACCAAGACAGACTCCACTGAAGCTTTCTTT.

This clonotype appeared many times. The gene calls are TRBV15 and TRBJ2-7; 12 nucleotides agree with TRBD2. J was trimmed by 3 bases and V by 3 bases; bases with no gene match: 6. The CDR3 loop spans 16 amino acids. Per the germline V gene, CDR1 is LNHNV and CDR2 is YYDKDF (reference sequence). The CDR3 nucleotides are TGTGCCACCAGCAGCGTGACTAGCGGGAGTTTCTACGAGCAGTACTTC. This gives the protein CATSSVTSGSFYEQYF.

Concerning this clonotype itself: At one of its ends the junction is not consistent with the germline gene, which may arise from a read error. CDR3 amino acids: CASRKQGLGANVPTF. Written as DNA, the CDR3 is TGTGCCAGCAGGAAGCAGGGGTTAGGGGCCAACGTCCCGACTTTC. The chain employs TRBV6-1 and TRBJ2-6; D might be TRBD1 (6 bases). The CDR3 contains 15 residues. Germline V gene data show CDR1 as MNHNS and CDR2 as SASEGT.

As concerns this clonotype: At one end the junction does not follow the germline gene, possibly because of a read error. V and J are TRBV20-1 and TRBJ2-1; weak D call: TRBD2 (6 bases). The CDR3 length is 17 residues. Germline lookup yields CDR1 DFQATT and CDR2 SNEGSKA (reference sequence). The CDR3 DNA sequence: TGCGGTGCTAGTCCCCGGCTACTAGCTGACCCCTACAATGAGCAGTTCTTC. Protein product: CGASPRLLADPYNEQFF.

The rearrangement uses TRBV20-1 and TRBJ2-7; unclear D gene. The CDR3 sequence is 14 residues long. The V gene lost 6 bases and the J gene lost 2 bases, with 17 bases spanning the gap. Germline CDR1 is DFQATT and CDR2 is SNEGSKA (reference sequence). The CDR3 loop reads CSAGSVLNTYEQYF. The CDR3 region has the DNA TGCAGTGCAGGCAGTGTCCTGAACACCTACGAGCAGTACTTC.

The chain has TRBV10-3 and TRBJ2-1; D possibly matches TRBD1 or TRBD2 (5 bases each). The germline V gene has CDR1 ENHRY and CDR2 SYGVKD. V gave up 7 bases and J gave up 3 bases, with 16 bases separating them. The CDR3 is 15 residues long. The CDR3 spells CAIKASGADYNEQFF. DNA of the CDR3: TGTGCCATCAAGGCTTCCGGGGCAGACTACAATGAGCAGTTCTTC.

About this clonotype: A much larger clone sits a single nucleotide away, making a read error possible. The genes are TRBV19 and TRBJ1-2; D perhaps matches TRBD1 (5 bases). Germline CDR1 reads LNHDA; CDR2 reads SQIVND (reference sequence). Trimming cost V 3 bases and J 6 bases, with 14 bases left between them. The length of the CDR3 is 14 residues. This CDR3 reads CASSMGLGDHGYTF. As DNA, the CDR3 is TGTGCCAGTAGTATGGGCCTGGGGGATCATGGCTACACCTTC.

This clonotype was seen many times. V gene TRBV6-1 combines with J gene TRBJ2-3; 11 bases are shared with TRBD2. CDR1 is MNHNS, CDR2 SASEGT, per germline. This CDR3 region has 14 residues. With 6 bases clipped from V and 4 bases from J, the junction kept 3 bases outside the gene matches. The CDR3 nucleotides read TGTGCCAGCAGCCAGGGACTAGCGGCAGATACGCAGTATTTT. It codes for CASSQGLAADTQYF.

This clonotype was picked up many times. The J gene is TRBJ2-3, the V gene TRBV29-1; 7 bases line up with TRBD1. The CDR3 has 14 amino acids. The germline V gene encodes CDR1 SQVTM and CDR2 ANQGSEA. Unmatched junction bases numbered 7, after V lost 4 bases and J lost 3 bases. As DNA, the CDR3 is TGCAGCGTTGGAGACAGGGTAGTGACAGATACGCAGTATTTT. It yields the protein CSVGDRVVTDTQYF.

The chain joins TRBV7-9 to TRBJ2-7, with TRBD2 matching 9 bases. CDR3 length equals 14 residues. V trimming: 3 bases; J trimming: 5 bases; junction bases outside the gene matches: 5. The germline gives CDR1 SEHNR, CDR2 FQNEAQ (reference sequence). The CDR3 is CASSFARLADEQYF. CDR3 nucleotides: TGTGCCAGCAGCTTTGCGCGACTAGCGGACGAGCAGTACTTC. Looking up the rest from reference TRBV7-9 and TRBJ2-7 gives the full variable domain: DTGVSQNPRHKITKRGQNVTFRCDPISEHNRLYWYRQTLGQGPEFLTYFQNEAQLEKSRLLSDRFSAERPKGSFSTLEIQRTEQGDSAMYLCASSFARLADEQYFGPGTRLTVT.

This clonotype was seen ten or more times. The rearrangement uses TRBV15 and TRBJ1-1; D gene ambiguous. This CDR3 spans 16 amino acids. The germline CDR1 and CDR2 sequences are LNHNV and YYDKDF (reference sequence). Trimming took off 4 bases at V and 4 bases at J, with 19 bases between the two ends. The CDR3 reads CATSNPSGWLGTEAFF. In nucleotides, the CDR3 is TGTGCCACCAGCAACCCATCGGGATGGTTAGGCACTGAAGCTTTCTTT.

The chain recombines TRBV5-8 with TRBJ2-1; D not certain. Trimming cost V 3 bases and J 0 bases, with 10 bases left between them. CDR1 is SGHTS, CDR2 YDEGEE, per germline. This CDR3 spans 15 amino acids. The CDR3 DNA reads as TGTGCCAGCAGCTCCCGCGGTAGCTCCTACAATGAGCAGTTCTTC. Encoded protein: CASSSRGSSYNEQFF.

The chain links TRBV3-1 to TRBJ2-2; D is perhaps TRBD2 (5 bases). V dropped 5 bases and J dropped 0 bases, with 16 bases sitting between them. The CDR3 is 17 amino acids. In germline, CDR1 is LGHDT, CDR2 YNNKEL (reference sequence). The CDR3 sequence: CASSFGLARSNTGELFF. CDR3 DNA: TGTGCCAGCAGCTTCGGCCTAGCTAGGTCGAACACCGGGGAGCTGTTTTTT.

V and J are TRBV2 and TRBJ2-7; D is unclear. CDR1 and CDR2 from the germline V gene are SNHLY and FYNNEI. Trimming stripped 9 bases from V and 2 bases from J, with 20 bases between. The CDR3 has 15 residues. Here the CDR3 reads CASLPDLPSTYEQYF. The CDR3 nucleotides read TGTGCCAGTTTGCCAGATCTCCCGTCGACCTACGAGCAGTACTTC.